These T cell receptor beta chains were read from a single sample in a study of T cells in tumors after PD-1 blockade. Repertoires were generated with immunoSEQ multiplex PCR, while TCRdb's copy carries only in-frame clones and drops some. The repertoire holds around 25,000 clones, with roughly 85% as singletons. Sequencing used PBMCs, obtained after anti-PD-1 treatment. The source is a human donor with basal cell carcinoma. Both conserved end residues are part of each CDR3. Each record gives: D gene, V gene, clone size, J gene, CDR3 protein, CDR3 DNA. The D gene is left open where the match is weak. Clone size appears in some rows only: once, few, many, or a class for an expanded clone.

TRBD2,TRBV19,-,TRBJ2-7,CASSLLSGGAVEQYF,TGTGCCAGTTCACTACTTAGCGGGGGGGCAGTCGAGCAGTACTTC
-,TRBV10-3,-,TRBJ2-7,CAISDRDTSYEQYF,TGTGCCATCAGTGATCGGGACACTTCCTACGAGCAGTACTTC
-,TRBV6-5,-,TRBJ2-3,CASSRSGFTDTQYF,TGTGCCAGCAGCCGCTCTGGGTTCACAGATACGCAGTATTTT
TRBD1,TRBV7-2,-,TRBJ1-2,CASSPTGTEYGYTF,TGTGCCAGCAGCCCGACAGGGACGGAATATGGCTACACCTTC
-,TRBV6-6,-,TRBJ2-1,CASSYSIVGGNEQFF,TGTGCCAGCAGTTACTCGATAGTAGGGGGCAATGAGCAGTTCTTC
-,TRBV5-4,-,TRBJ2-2,CASSGGLPGTGELFF,TGTGCCAGCAGCGGAGGCTTACCGGGGACCGGGGAGCTGTTTTTT
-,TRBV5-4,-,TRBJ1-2,CASSLDRDYGYTF,TGTGCCAGCAGCTTGGACAGGGACTATGGCTACACCTTC
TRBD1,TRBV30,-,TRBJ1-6,CAWSRDSLSYNSPLHF,TGTGCCTGGAGTCGGGACAGCCTCTCCTATAATTCACCCCTCCACTTT
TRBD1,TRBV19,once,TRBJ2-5,CASSSTGNFQETQYF,TGTGCCAGTAGTTCGACAGGGAACTTCCAAGAGACCCAGTACTTC
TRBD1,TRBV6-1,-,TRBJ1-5,CASSDPGQGQPQHF,TGTGCCAGCAGTGACCCCGGACAGGGACAGCCCCAGCATTTT
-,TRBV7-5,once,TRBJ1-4,CARSLVGRTNEKLFF,TGTGCCAGAAGCTTAGTTGGCAGAACTAATGAAAAACTGTTTTTT
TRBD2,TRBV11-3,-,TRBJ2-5,CASSFGVAGGSETQYF,TGTGCCAGCAGCTTCGGTGTAGCGGGGGGATCGGAGACCCAGTACTTC
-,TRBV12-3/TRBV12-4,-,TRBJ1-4,CASSLSGVEKLFF,TGTGCCAGCAGTCTAAGTGGCGTGGAAAAACTGTTTTTT
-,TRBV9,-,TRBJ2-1,CASSVDGYNEQFF,TGTGCCAGCAGCGTTGACGGTTACAATGAGCAGTTCTTC
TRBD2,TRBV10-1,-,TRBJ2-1,CASSHGGGNEQFF,TGCGCCAGCAGTCACGGGGGGGGTAATGAGCAGTTCTTC
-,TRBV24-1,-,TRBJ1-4,CATSDYGGSGEKLFF,TGTGCCACCAGTGATTATGGGGGCTCAGGTGAAAAACTGTTTTTT
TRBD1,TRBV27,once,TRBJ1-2,CASSAGQGARYGYTF,TGTGCCAGCAGTGCCGGACAGGGGGCTCGGTATGGCTACACCTTC
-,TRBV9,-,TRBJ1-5,CASSVGAVSQPQHF,TGTGCCAGCAGCGTAGGGGCCGTCTCTCAGCCCCAGCATTTT
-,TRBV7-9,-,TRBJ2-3,CASSSPGLLVSDTQYF,TGTGCCAGCAGCTCACCGGGACTCCTCGTTTCCGATACGCAGTATTTT
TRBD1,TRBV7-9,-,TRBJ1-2,CASSRGQGTYGYTF,TGTGCCAGCAGCCGGGGACAGGGGACCTATGGCTACACCTTC
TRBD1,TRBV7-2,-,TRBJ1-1,CASSLTGDFSAEAFF,TGTGCCAGCAGCTTGACAGGGGACTTCAGCGCTGAAGCTTTCTTT
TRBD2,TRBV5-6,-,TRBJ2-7,CASGGLAGAYEQYF,TGTGCCAGCGGGGGACTAGCGGGGGCCTACGAGCAGTACTTC
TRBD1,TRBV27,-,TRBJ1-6,CASSSGTVYNSPLHF,TGTGCCAGCAGTTCCGGGACAGTATATAATTCACCCCTCCACTTT
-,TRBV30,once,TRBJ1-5,CAWSKSNQPQHF,TGTGCCTGGAGTAAGAGCAATCAGCCCCAGCATTTT
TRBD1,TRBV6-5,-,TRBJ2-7,CASSPDRGYEQYF,TGTGCCAGCAGCCCGGACAGGGGCTACGAGCAGTACTTC
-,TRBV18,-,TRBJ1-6,CASSSEAGRSPLHF,TGTGCCAGCTCTTCCGAGGCGGGGAGATCACCCCTCCACTTT
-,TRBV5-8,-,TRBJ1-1,CASARFDTEAFF,TGTGCCAGCGCTCGCTTTGACACTGAAGCTTTCTTT
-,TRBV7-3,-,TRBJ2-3,CASSPTGVEDTQYF,TGTGCCAGCAGCCCAACGGGGGTTGAAGATACGCAGTATTTT
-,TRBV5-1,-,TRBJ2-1,CASSLDGATYNEQFF,TGCGCCAGCAGCTTGGACGGGGCGACCTACAATGAGCAGTTCTTC